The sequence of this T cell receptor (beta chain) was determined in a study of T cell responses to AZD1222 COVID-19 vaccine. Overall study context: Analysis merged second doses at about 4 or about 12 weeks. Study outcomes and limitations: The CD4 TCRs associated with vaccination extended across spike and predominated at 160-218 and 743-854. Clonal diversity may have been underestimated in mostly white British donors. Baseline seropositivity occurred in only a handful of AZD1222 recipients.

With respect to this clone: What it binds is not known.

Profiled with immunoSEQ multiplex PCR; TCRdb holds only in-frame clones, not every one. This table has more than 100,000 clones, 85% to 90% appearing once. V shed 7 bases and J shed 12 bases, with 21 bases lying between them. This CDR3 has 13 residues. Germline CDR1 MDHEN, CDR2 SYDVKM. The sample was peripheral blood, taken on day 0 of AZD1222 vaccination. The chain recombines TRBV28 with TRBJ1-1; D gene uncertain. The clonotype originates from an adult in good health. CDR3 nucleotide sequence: TGTGCCAGCATTTCCGGGAGCCCTTACTCGTCTTTCTTT. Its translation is CASISGSPYSSFF.